This T cell receptor (beta chain) was sequenced in a study of T cell responses to AZD1222 COVID-19 vaccine. Assay used: immunoSEQ multiplex PCR; TCRdb lists only in-frame clones, some missing. There are 100,000 to 110,000 clones in the sample; about 85% occur only once, and around 2% lies in the top ten. CDR3 length equals 13 residues. CDR1 SGHTS and CDR2 YDEGEE come from the germline V gene. The V gene lost 4 bases and the J gene lost 5 bases, with 9 bases spanning the gap. The chain recombines TRBV5-8 with TRBJ1-4; no firm D call. The TCR originated in an adult in good health. This specimen was peripheral blood, taken on day 0 of AZD1222 vaccination. Written as DNA, the CDR3 is TGTGCCAGCAGCCGGGCCAGCAATGAAAAACTGTTTTTT. This translates into CASSRASNEKLFF.